This T cell receptor (beta chain) was retrieved from a study of shared clonotypes between healthy human individuals. Measured with immunoSEQ multiplex PCR; TCRdb has only the in-frame clones, and not every one. The repertoire has 2 million to 2.5 million clones, 80% to 95% of them found once; the top ten carry around 0.35%. Trimming shortened V by 4 bases and J by 2 bases, and 15 bases separated the two germline ends. There are 16 residues in the CDR3. Germline V lookup: CDR1 MGHDK, CDR2 SYGVNS. The chain carries TRBV25-1 and TRBJ1-3; possibly TRBD1 for D (6 bases). Sample: naive CD4+ T cells from PBMCs. Regarding subset: CD45RA+ positively selected. The receptor's source is a man between 18 and 35 years old in good health. Some clones in this sample may be carry-over from other donors' samples. For the CDR3, the DNA is TGTGCCAGCAGTGGGTCGTGGGCAGGGGCTGGAAACACCATATATTTT. This translates into CASSGSWAGAGNTIYF.